The sequence of this T cell receptor beta chain was determined in a study of cytomegalovirus exposure and HLA in healthy donors. Broader study findings: The study recorded fewer than 200 TCR beta chains that were cytomegalovirus-associated.

This clone was observed a single time. Its antigen is unidentified. Only in-frame clones appear in the TCRdb table, and some are missing; sequencing was by immunoSEQ multiplex PCR. The sample lists about 140,000 clones, roughly four fifths occurring once. Trimming at V came to 3 bases and at J to 6 bases, leaving 17 bases not matched to a gene. The CDR3 totals 17 residues. Germline CDR1 SGHTS, CDR2 YDEGEE. Sample: PBMCs. V usage is TRBV5-8 and J usage is TRBJ1-2; 7 nucleotides match TRBD1. The sequence was obtained from a young man in good health and CMV-seropositive. CDR3 sequence: CASSWEPDRAMANGYTF. The CDR3 bases are TGTGCCAGCAGCTGGGAACCCGACAGGGCTATGGCTAATGGCTACACCTTC.